These 32 T cell receptor beta chains originate from one sample sequenced in a study of T cells in Graves' hyperthyroidism and ophthalmopathy. Amplification targeted TCR beta CDR3 regions from RNA transcripts. Using the HTBI primer set, a first-round RT-PCR was run on the TCR CDR3. TCRdb called the multiplex PCR reads again in MiXCR, with one record for every CDR3 protein. The table shows some 620,000 distinct CDR3 sequences, with around 15% occurring only once. Specimen: blood. The receptors derive from a woman aged 30 to 39 with Graves' hyperthyroidism.

The table lists this clonotype with a few counts. The CDR3 loop is CASSPTSRTWDGYTF. CDR3 bases: TGTGCCAGCAGCCCCACCAGCCGGACTTGGGATGGCTACACCTTC. V and J are TRBV7-9 and TRBJ1-2, with D unresolved. The germline V and J ends were trimmed by 5 bases and 6 bases, with 19 bases remaining between them. Germline loops: CDR1 SEHNR, CDR2 FQNEAQ (reference sequence). CDR3 length: 15 amino acids.

This clonotype has just a few counts. This may stem from a read error, because a much larger clone lies one nucleotide away. The rearrangement uses TRBV5-4 and TRBJ2-3; 10 bases align to TRBD2. Losses at the gene ends were 2 bases for V and 2 bases for J; bases not matched to a gene: 2. Germline V CDR1 and CDR2: SGHNT, YYREEE (reference sequence). The CDR3 is made up of 15 amino acids. The CDR3 loop reads CASSFTSGATDTQYF. CDR3 bases: TGTGCCAGCAGCTTCACTAGCGGGGCCACAGATACGCAGTATTTT.

This clonotype showed up just a few times. The chain carries TRBV9 and TRBJ1-4; unclear D gene. The CDR3 runs to 14 residues. Germline-derived CDR1 and CDR2 are SGDLS and YYNGEE. V lost 3 bases to trimming and J lost 0 bases, with 6 bases between them. The CDR3 nucleotides are TGTGCCAGCAGCGAATCCTCAACTAATGAAAAACTGTTTTTT. It translates to CASSESSTNEKLFF.

This clonotype was observed at least ten times. The genes are TRBV28 and TRBJ2-7; 8 nucleotides match TRBD1. The length of the CDR3 is 14 residues. From germline, CDR1 is MDHEN and CDR2 SYDVKM. J was trimmed by 2 bases and V by 6 bases; bases with no gene match: 6. CDR3 nucleotides: TGTGCCAGCAGGGCCGGGACAGGAGCCTACGAGCAGTACTTC. This sequence encodes CASRAGTGAYEQYF.

This clonotype was seen more than once but under ten times. The chain carries TRBV5-1 and TRBJ2-1; possible D gene TRBD1, 5 bases. Germline loops: CDR1 SGHRS, CDR2 YFSETQ. The V end lost 4 bases, the J end lost 7 bases, and 12 bases lay between the germline ends. This CDR3 contains 13 residues. This CDR3 is CASSLQAWNEQFF. Written as DNA, the CDR3 is TGCGCCAGCAGCCTACAGGCTTGGAATGAGCAGTTCTTC.

The table lists this clonotype with many counts. This sequence joins TRBV5-1 and TRBJ2-3; 11 bases agree with TRBD2. In germline, CDR1 is SGHRS, CDR2 YFSETQ. CDR3 size: 18 residues. V shed 2 bases and J 5 bases; nucleotides not matched to a gene: 13. The CDR3 loop reads CASSFGLAGTIPLDTQYF. The CDR3 DNA reads as TGCGCCAGCAGCTTTGGACTAGCGGGCACCATTCCGTTAGATACGCAGTATTTT.

This clonotype was detected ten times or more. The chain carries TRBV28 and TRBJ1-6, with D tentatively TRBD1 (6 bases). Germline CDR1 is MDHEN and CDR2 is SYDVKM. V lost 2 bases to trimming and J lost 7 bases, with 9 bases between them. The CDR3 runs 14 residues. The CDR3 DNA follows: TGTGCCAGCAGTTTAAGGGGGGGCAATTCACCCCTCCACTTT. Encoded protein: CASSLRGGNSPLHF.

This chain connects TRBV9 to TRBJ2-7; D unclear. There are 14 residues in the CDR3. V gave up 0 bases and J gave up 2 bases, with 9 bases separating them. Germline values: CDR1 SGDLS, CDR2 YYNGEE. The CDR3 loop is CASSVGQAAYEQYF. CDR3 nucleotide sequence: TGTGCCAGCAGCGTAGGGCAGGCGGCCTACGAGCAGTACTTC.

The chain combines TRBV2 with TRBJ2-1, with 9 bases matching TRBD2. V lost 7 bases and J lost 8; bases outside the gene matches: 9. Germline V gene lookup returns CDR1 SNHLY and CDR2 FYNNEI. The CDR3 loop spans 14 amino acids. The CDR3 reads CASMGVAGDHEQFF. The CDR3 DNA reads TGTGCCAGCATGGGGGTAGCGGGGGACCATGAGCAGTTCTTC.

This clonotype was counted many times. As DNA, the CDR3 is TGTGCCAGCATATCCCGGGACGGAAGGAACACTGAAGCTTTCTTT. It yields the protein CASISRDGRNTEAFF. This chain connects TRBV6-1 to TRBJ1-1; tentatively, D is TRBD1 (5 bases). Germline-derived CDR1 and CDR2 are MNHNS and SASEGT. V lost 7 bases, J lost 1 base, and 16 bases lay in between. The CDR3 contains 15 residues.

The chain recombines TRBV28 with TRBJ1-2; 9 bases fit TRBD1. After removal of 5 bases from V and 2 bases from J, the junction contained 9 bases not matched to a gene. The germline CDR1 and CDR2 sequences are MDHEN and SYDVKM. CDR3 size: 16 residues. The CDR3 spells CASSPWTGEENYGYTF. In DNA form, the CDR3 reads TGTGCCAGCAGTCCATGGACAGGGGAGGAGAACTATGGCTACACCTTC.

The V and J genes are TRBV6-1 and TRBJ2-7; D is uncertain. Germline CDR1 is MNHNS and CDR2 is SASEGT. This CDR3 has 14 residues. With 7 bases removed from V and 3 bases from J, the gap between germline ends came to 16 bases. The CDR3 region is CASTSIGRNYEQYF. The CDR3 DNA sequence: TGTGCCAGCACCAGTATCGGACGGAACTACGAGCAGTACTTC.

Many counts were recorded for this clonotype. The chain joins TRBV12-3 or TRBV12-4 to TRBJ2-2; D is possibly TRBD1 or TRBD2 (5 bases each). The ends were cut back, 5 bases at V and 5 bases at J, with 15 bases in the middle. This CDR3 comprises 15 residues. This CDR3 is CASSLRVGGTGELFF. The CDR3 region has the DNA TGTGCCAGCAGTCTCAGGGTTGGGGGAACCGGGGAGCTGTTTTTT.

The rearrangement uses TRBV30 and TRBJ1-5; 9 bases match TRBD1. The CDR3 is made up of 14 amino acids. After removal of 3 bases from V and 5 bases from J, the junction contained 5 bases not matched to a gene. Germline V lookup: CDR1 GTSNPN, CDR2 SVGIG (reference sequence). The CDR3 protein is CAWSLGQGYQPQHF. The CDR3 nucleotides read TGTGCCTGGAGCCTCGGACAGGGGTATCAGCCCCAGCATTTT.

This clonotype was counted many times. The rearrangement joins TRBV11-2 to TRBJ2-7; TRBD1 might be the D (5 bases). The CDR3 runs 14 residues. Germline-derived CDR1 and CDR2 are SGHAT and FQNNGV. Trimming took 0 bases from V and 6 from J, leaving 12 bases between them. The chain's CDR3 is CASSLELTVREQYF. The CDR3 bases are TGTGCCAGCAGCTTAGAGCTGACAGTTCGCGAGCAGTACTTC.

This clonotype was recorded at least ten times. V is TRBV7-2 and J is TRBJ2-7, with 14 bases aligning to TRBD2. Germline assignment: CDR1 SGHTA and CDR2 FQGNSA. This CDR3 has 14 amino acids. Germline trimming cut 4 bases from V and 5 bases from J; bases unmatched to any gene: 1. The CDR3 nucleotides are TGTGCCAGCAGCTGGGGACTAGCGGGAGACGAGCAGTACTTC. Protein sequence: CASSWGLAGDEQYF.

This clonotype occurred many times. The chain carries TRBV6-1 and TRBJ2-1; D remains ambiguous. The germline V gene has CDR1 MNHNS and CDR2 SASEGT. Trimming removed 2 bases from V and 4 bases from J, with 9 bases in between. This CDR3 spans 14 amino acids. The CDR3 sequence is CASSETPDYNEQFF. CDR3 in DNA: TGTGCCAGCAGTGAAACCCCCGATTACAATGAGCAGTTCTTC.

At least ten counts were recorded for this clonotype. The CDR3 protein is CASSQVGGLNDEQFF. The CDR3 DNA follows: TGTGCCAGCAGCCAAGTAGGGGGATTGAACGATGAGCAGTTCTTC. J is TRBJ2-1 and V is TRBV3-1; possible D gene TRBD1, 6 bases. Trimming removed 1 base from V and 8 bases from J, with 15 bases in between. The CDR3 has 15 amino acids. The germline CDR1 and CDR2 sequences are LGHDT and YNNKEL (reference sequence).

V is TRBV2 and J is TRBJ2-7; TRBD2 aligns across 10 bases. This CDR3 has 15 amino acids. V lost 6 bases and J lost 0; bases outside the gene matches: 5. CDR1 is SNHLY and CDR2 is FYNNEI in the germline V gene. The CDR3 is CASRGGLAISYEQYF. DNA of the CDR3: TGTGCCAGCAGGGGGGGACTAGCGATCTCCTACGAGCAGTACTTC.

The chain links TRBV19 to TRBJ2-2, with a weak D call TRBD1 (8 bases). CDR1 is LNHDA and CDR2 is SQIVND in the germline V gene (reference sequence). Trimming stripped 7 bases from V and 5 bases from J, with 23 bases between. The CDR3 has 17 amino acids. The CDR3 is CASTSPDRARETGELFF. The CDR3 nucleotides read TGTGCCAGTACCTCCCCGGACAGGGCGCGGGAGACCGGGGAGCTGTTTTTT.

This clonotype was found a few times. The chain couples TRBV20-1 to TRBJ2-5; the D is unclear. The germline V and J ends were trimmed by 5 bases and 2 bases, with 6 bases remaining between them. This CDR3 spans 11 amino acids. CDR1 is DFQATT, CDR2 SNEGSKA, per germline (reference sequence). The CDR3, as DNA: TGCAGTGCTTGGGGACAAGAGACCCAGTACTTC. The encoded protein is CSAWGQETQYF.

This clonotype was counted ten times or more. The CDR3 spells CASTRDRSSTDTQYF. The DNA for the CDR3 is TGTGCCAGCACCCGAGACAGGTCTAGCACAGATACGCAGTATTTT. The chain is built from TRBV6-1 and TRBJ2-3; D might be TRBD1 (6 bases). This CDR3 is 15 amino acids long. In germline, CDR1 is MNHNS, CDR2 SASEGT. Trimming cost V 7 bases and J 0 bases, with 14 bases left between them.

This clonotype has a handful of counts. The V gene is TRBV6-4, the J gene TRBJ1-1, with D unclear. V gave up 2 bases and J gave up 6 bases, with 4 bases separating them. The germline V gene has CDR1 MRHNA and CDR2 SNTAGT. The length of the CDR3 is 11 residues. DNA for the CDR3: TGTGCCAGCAGTGACAGGTCTGAAGCTTTCTTT. Its protein product is CASSDRSEAFF.

This clonotype was counted between two and nine times. The chain recombines TRBV9 with TRBJ2-5; 13 nucleotides agree with TRBD2. Germline CDR1 reads SGDLS; CDR2 reads YYNGEE. V lost 2 bases and J lost 4; bases outside the gene matches: 14. CDR3 size: 19 residues. The CDR3 region has the DNA TGTGCCAGCAGCGTTAGTACCCAACCGGGACTAGCGGGATTAGAGACCCAGTACTTC. Translated: CASSVSTQPGLAGLETQYF.

This clonotype occurred many times. J is TRBJ1-5 and V is TRBV13, with D possibly TRBD1 on 6 matching bases. Germline V gives CDR1 PRHDT, CDR2 FYEKMQ (reference sequence). The V and J ends lost 2 bases and 2 bases respectively, with 7 bases between them. The CDR3 has 14 residues. The CDR3 DNA reads TGTGCCAGCAGCTTAAGGACAGGCAATCAGCCCCAGCATTTT. Residues: CASSLRTGNQPQHF.

This clonotype was seen only a few times. A read error may produce the germline difference seen at one junction end. The J gene is TRBJ2-1, the V gene TRBV29-1; tentatively, D is TRBD1 (6 bases). Germline CDR1 is SQVTM and CDR2 is ANQGSEA. CDR3 length: 13 amino acids. CDR3 residues: CSGEGDGGPEQFF. DNA for the CDR3: TGCAGCGGTGAAGGGGATGGGGGCCCTGAGCAGTTCTTC.

The genes are TRBV11-2 and TRBJ2-7; 8 nucleotides line up with TRBD2. From germline, CDR1 is SGHAT and CDR2 FQNNGV. The CDR3 is made up of 15 amino acids. The V segment lost 5 bases and the J segment 2 bases; nucleotides outside the gene matches: 8. The CDR3 sequence: CASSPMTSVPYEQYF. The CDR3 DNA sequence: TGTGCCAGCAGCCCAATGACTAGCGTTCCCTACGAGCAGTACTTC. The full variable domain, in which reference TRBV11-2 and TRBJ2-7 provide the parts outside the CDR3, is EAGVAQSPRYKIIEKRQSVAFWCNPISGHATLYWYQQILGQGPKLLIQFQNNGVVDDSQLPKDRFSAERLKGVDSTLKIQPAKLEDSAVYLCASSPMTSVPYEQYFGPGTRLTVT.

In its sample, this clonotype was seen a few times. J is TRBJ1-4 and V is TRBV5-6; D ambiguous. The V end lost 0 bases, the J end lost 0 bases, and 12 bases lay between the germline ends. Germline values: CDR1 SGHDT, CDR2 YYEEEE. The CDR3 is 17 amino acids. CDR3: CASSLGSSATTNEKLFF. The CDR3 region has the DNA TGTGCCAGCAGCTTGGGCTCCTCAGCGACAACTAATGAAAAACTGTTTTTT.

This clonotype came up many times. The genes are TRBV6-5 and TRBJ2-2, with no clear D. The V end lost 3 bases, the J end lost 6 bases, and 11 bases lay between the germline ends. Germline V gene sequence: CDR1 MNHEY, CDR2 SVGAGI. This CDR3 is 14 amino acids long. The CDR3 protein is CASSYVDPPGELFF. The CDR3 DNA sequence: TGTGCCAGCAGTTATGTAGACCCCCCCGGGGAGCTGTTTTTT.

A word on this clonotype: Possible read error: a much larger clone is one base away. This chain connects TRBV5-1 to TRBJ1-5, with TRBD1 matching 8 bases. This CDR3 has 15 amino acids. Trimming took 8 bases from V and 5 from J; bases not matched to a gene: 12. Germline V lookup: CDR1 SGHRS, CDR2 YFSETQ. The CDR3 DNA reads TGCGCCAGTTCTCAAACAGGGGGGGGGCATCAGCCCCAGCATTTT. As protein: CASSQTGGGHQPQHF.

This clonotype was seen many times. The DNA of the CDR3 is TGTGCCTTGAAGAAAAGGGAGACCCAGTACTTC. Protein: CALKKRETQYF. The chain couples TRBV30 to TRBJ2-5, with no clear D. The CDR3 runs to 11 residues. The V gene lost 7 bases and the J gene lost 5 bases, with 11 bases spanning the gap. Looked up from germline, CDR1 is GTSNPN and CDR2 is SVGIG (reference sequence).

This clonotype has ten or more counts. This chain joins TRBV5-4 and TRBJ2-1, with D possibly being TRBD2 (5 bases). The length of the CDR3 is 14 residues. V was shortened by 4 bases and J by 5 bases, with 13 bases between the two germline ends. Germline loops: CDR1 SGHNT, CDR2 YYREEE (reference sequence). The CDR3 DNA is TGTGCCAGCAGCCTCCCGCTAGCCAACAATGAGCAGTTCTTC. Translated, it gives CASSLPLANNEQFF.